This T cell receptor beta chain comes out of a study of immune characterization of retroperitoneal liposarcoma. By share, this clonotype ranks as medium-sized. Germline V gene sequence: CDR1 MNHEY, CDR2 SVGAGI. The CDR3 extends over 15 amino acids. V dropped 5 bases and J dropped 6; count of bases not matched to a gene: 8. One entry per CDR3 protein, called by TCRdb with MiXCR from the PCR reads. The table records roughly 7,300 distinct CDR3 sequences, roughly 30% of them present only once. The sample comprised blood. The chain links TRBV6-5 to TRBJ2-3; TRBD2 matches 10 bases. This TCR came from a male donor with retroperitoneal liposarcoma. DNA of the CDR3: TGTGCCAGCAGTCCTAGCGGGGGACTTCGGGATACGCAGTATTTT. It is translated as CASSPSGGLRDTQYF.